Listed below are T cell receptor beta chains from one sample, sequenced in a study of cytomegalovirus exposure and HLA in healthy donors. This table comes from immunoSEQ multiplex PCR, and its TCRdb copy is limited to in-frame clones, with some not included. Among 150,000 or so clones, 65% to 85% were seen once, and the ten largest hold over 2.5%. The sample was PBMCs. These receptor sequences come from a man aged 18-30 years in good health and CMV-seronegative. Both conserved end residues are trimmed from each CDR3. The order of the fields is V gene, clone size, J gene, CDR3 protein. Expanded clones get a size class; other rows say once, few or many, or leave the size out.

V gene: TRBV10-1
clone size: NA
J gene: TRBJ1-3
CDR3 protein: ASSDSAGHSGNTIY

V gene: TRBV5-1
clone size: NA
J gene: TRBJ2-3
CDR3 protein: ASSLAQGIDTQY

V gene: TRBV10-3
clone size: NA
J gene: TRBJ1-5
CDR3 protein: AISEMGGGAQPQH

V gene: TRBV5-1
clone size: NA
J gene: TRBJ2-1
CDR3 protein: ASSLVSPGLAGGAGKF

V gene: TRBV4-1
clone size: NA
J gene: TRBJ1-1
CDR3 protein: ASSLQGTKTTEAF

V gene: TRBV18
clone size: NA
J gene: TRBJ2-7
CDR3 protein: ASSPGLANSYEQY

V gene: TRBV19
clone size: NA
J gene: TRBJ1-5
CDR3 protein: ASSTMGQGARQPQH

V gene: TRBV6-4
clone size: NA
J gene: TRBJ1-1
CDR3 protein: ASSEGAGGFNEAF

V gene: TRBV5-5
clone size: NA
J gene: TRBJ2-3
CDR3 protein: ASSFGTPQPIDTQY

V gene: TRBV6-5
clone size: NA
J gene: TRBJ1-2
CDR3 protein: ASSPRSWGYT

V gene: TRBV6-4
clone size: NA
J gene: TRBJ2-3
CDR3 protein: ASSEQTGGTDTQY

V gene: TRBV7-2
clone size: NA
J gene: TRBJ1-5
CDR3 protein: ASSLGPRQGYQPQH

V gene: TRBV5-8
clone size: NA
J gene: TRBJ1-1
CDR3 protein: ASSLWTEGVPNTEAF

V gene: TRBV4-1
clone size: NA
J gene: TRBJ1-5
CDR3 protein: ASSLRGLSNQPQH

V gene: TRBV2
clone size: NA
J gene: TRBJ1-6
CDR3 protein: ASSPGTGKNSPLH

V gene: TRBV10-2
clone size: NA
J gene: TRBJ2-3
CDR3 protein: ASIIPGGSTDTQY

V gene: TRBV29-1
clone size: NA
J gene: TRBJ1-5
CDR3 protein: SVSPGTGLQPQH

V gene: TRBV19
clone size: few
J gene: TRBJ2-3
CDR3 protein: ASSMGQGRDTQY

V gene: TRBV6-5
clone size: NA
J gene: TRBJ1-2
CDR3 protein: ASRIGQEGYGYT

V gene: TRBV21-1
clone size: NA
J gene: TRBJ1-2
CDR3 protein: ASSNDRENNRGLHGYT

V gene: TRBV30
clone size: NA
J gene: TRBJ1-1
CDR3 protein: AWSILTGNTEAF

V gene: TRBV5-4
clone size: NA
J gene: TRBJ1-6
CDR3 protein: ASTDGQASPLH

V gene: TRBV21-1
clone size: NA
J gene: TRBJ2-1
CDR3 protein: ASSERGGIKNEQF

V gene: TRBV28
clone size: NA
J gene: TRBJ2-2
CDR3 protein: ASSLTGQGYTGELF

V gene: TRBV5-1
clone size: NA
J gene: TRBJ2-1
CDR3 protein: ASSLGSEDNEQF

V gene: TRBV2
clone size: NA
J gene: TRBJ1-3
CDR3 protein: ASLDMSGIY

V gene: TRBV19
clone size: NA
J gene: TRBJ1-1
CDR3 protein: ASRRTDRVNTEAF

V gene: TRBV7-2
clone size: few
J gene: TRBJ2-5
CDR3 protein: ASSLRDRQETQY

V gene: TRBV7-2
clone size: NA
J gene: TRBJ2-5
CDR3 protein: ASSLVLSRGVRTQY

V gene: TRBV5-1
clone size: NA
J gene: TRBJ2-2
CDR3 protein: ASSLGSGVTGELF

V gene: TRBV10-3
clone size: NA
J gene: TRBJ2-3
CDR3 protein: AISQAALGDTQY

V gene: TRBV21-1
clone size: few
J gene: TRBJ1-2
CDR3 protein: ASSKGGGEKY

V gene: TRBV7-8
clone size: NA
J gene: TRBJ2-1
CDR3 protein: ASSLGGGNEQF

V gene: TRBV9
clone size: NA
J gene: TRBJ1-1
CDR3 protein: ASSALSGLTEAF

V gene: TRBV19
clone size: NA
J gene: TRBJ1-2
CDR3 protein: ASMGTEIG

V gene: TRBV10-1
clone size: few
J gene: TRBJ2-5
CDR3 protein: ASSESVQRGFGETQY

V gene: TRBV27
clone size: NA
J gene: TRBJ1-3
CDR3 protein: ASRPGVVGNTIY

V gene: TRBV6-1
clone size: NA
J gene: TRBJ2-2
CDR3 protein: ASRSGQGGSGELF

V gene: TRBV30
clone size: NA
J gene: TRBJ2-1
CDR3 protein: AWSLRDRVSGEQF

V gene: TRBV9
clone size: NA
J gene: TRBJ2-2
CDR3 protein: ASSVKTGGSGELF